These T cell receptor beta chains were read from a single sample in a study of cytomegalovirus exposure and HLA in healthy donors. TCRdb's table, derived via immunoSEQ multiplex PCR, lists solely in-frame clones and lacks some. The data show some 140,000 clones, 60% to 75% seen once. Material: PBMCs. These receptors were collected from a human donor in good health. CDR3s include the opening cysteine and the closing phenylalanine or tryptophan. A D gene is named only where the DNA matches it firmly. Part of the rows lack a size; the others show once, few, many or a class for expanded clones.

V,J,D,size,CDR3,DNA
TRBV27,TRBJ2-1,TRBD2,.,CASSGEGGRFAEQFF,TGTGCCAGCAGTGGGGAAGGCGGGAGGTTTGCGGAGCAGTTCTTC
TRBV27,TRBJ2-7,TRBD1,.,CASCLRQGIYEQYF,TGTGCCAGTTGCCTCAGACAGGGGATCTACGAGCAGTACTTC
TRBV2,TRBJ1-4,TRBD1,.,CASIASGGTNEKLFF,TGTGCCAGCATCGCCTCAGGGGGAACTAATGAAAAACTGTTTTTT
TRBV19,TRBJ1-4,TRBD1,.,CASSTPTGGYEKLFF,TGTGCCAGTAGTACTCCGACAGGGGGCTATGAAAAACTGTTTTTT
TRBV7-3,TRBJ1-2,TRBD1,.,CASSLTGQGVYGYTF,TGTGCCAGCAGCTTAACGGGACAGGGGGTCTATGGCTACACCTTC
TRBV7-3,TRBJ2-3,.,.,CASSLASGSTDTQYF,TGTGCCAGCAGCTTGGCGAGCGGAAGCACAGATACGCAGTATTTT
TRBV7-9,TRBJ2-5,.,.,CASSFDVSQETQYF,TGTGCCAGCAGCTTCGATGTCAGCCAAGAGACCCAGTACTTC
TRBV28,TRBJ1-5,.,few,CASIQGGGQPQHF,TGTGCCAGCATTCAGGGAGGCGGTCAGCCCCAGCATTTT
TRBV19,TRBJ2-1,TRBD2,few,CASSSGQIGLAVGNEQFF,TGTGCCAGTAGTTCGGGCCAAATAGGACTAGCGGTGGGGAATGAGCAGTTCTTC
TRBV27,TRBJ2-1,.,.,CASSLTGEYNEQFF,TGTGCCAGCAGTTTAACGGGAGAGTACAATGAGCAGTTCTTC
TRBV5-1,TRBJ2-7,TRBD2,few,CASSSGLAGGPKVLNEQYF,TGCGCCAGCAGCTCAGGACTAGCGGGAGGGCCAAAGGTACTGAACGAGCAGTACTTC
TRBV29-1,TRBJ1-4,.,.,CSALGAGGNEKLFF,TGCAGCGCCTTGGGCGCGGGGGGTAATGAAAAACTGTTTTTT
TRBV7-9,TRBJ2-7,TRBD1,.,CASSGWTGSDEQYF,TGTGCCAGCAGCGGGTGGACAGGGAGCGACGAGCAGTACTTC
TRBV6-5,TRBJ2-3,TRBD2,few,CASSGGLAQDTQYF,TGTGCCAGCAGTGGGGGACTAGCGCAAGATACGCAGTATTTT
TRBV2,TRBJ1-2,.,.,CASRPRASYGYTF,TGTGCCAGCAGGCCCAGGGCATCGTATGGCTACACCTTC
TRBV10-3,TRBJ1-1,.,.,CAISPDSSRAFF,TGTGCCATCAGCCCGGACTCTTCCAGGGCTTTCTTT
TRBV9,TRBJ2-2,.,.,CASSVGPGRRAVGELFF,TGTGCCAGCAGCGTAGGTCCCGGGCGCAGGGCCGTCGGGGAGCTGTTTTTT
TRBV29-1,TRBJ2-7,TRBD1,.,CSAEDRGTYEQYF,TGCAGCGCCGAAGACAGGGGAACCTACGAGCAGTACTTC
TRBV9,TRBJ2-1,.,.,CASSPGGLFEQFF,TGTGCCAGCAGTCCTGGGGGACTCTTTGAGCAGTTCTTC
TRBV4-2,TRBJ2-6,.,.,CASSQAAADSGANVLTF,TGTGCCAGCAGCCAAGCGGCAGCGGACTCTGGGGCCAACGTCCTGACTTTC
TRBV10-3,TRBJ2-5,TRBD1,few,CAISESGTGDEETQYF,TGTGCCATCAGTGAGTCGGGGACAGGGGATGAAGAGACCCAGTACTTC
TRBV29-1,TRBJ2-1,TRBD2,.,CSVDSPGTSGGYSYNEQFF,TGCAGCGTTGATAGCCCCGGGACTAGCGGTGGTTACTCCTACAATGAGCAGTTCTTC
TRBV6-5,TRBJ2-2,.,.,CASSYSAPNTGELFF,TGTGCCAGCAGTTACTCCGCGCCTAACACCGGGGAGCTGTTTTTT
TRBV10-3,TRBJ1-1,.,.,CAITVGEGWTEAFF,TGTGCCATCACCGTCGGGGAGGGTTGGACTGAAGCTTTCTTT
TRBV11-3,TRBJ2-7,.,.,CASRPYPGWEQYF,TGTGCCAGCAGACCTTATCCGGGGTGGGAGCAGTACTTC
TRBV27,TRBJ1-1,TRBD1,.,CASSLTGGRNTEAFF,TGTGCCAGCAGTTTGACAGGGGGCAGGAACACTGAAGCTTTCTTT
TRBV5-4,TRBJ1-1,.,.,CASSLGMYQGKRTEAFF,TGTGCCAGCAGCTTGGGGATGTATCAGGGGAAGAGGACTGAAGCTTTCTTT
TRBV11-3,TRBJ2-1,TRBD2,once,CASSPPGLAYNEQFF,TGTGCCAGCAGCCCCCCGGGACTAGCCTACAATGAGCAGTTCTTC
TRBV29-1,TRBJ2-7,TRBD1,.,CSVEVRGRGPRGQYF,TGCAGCGTTGAAGTAAGAGGCAGGGGGCCACGGGGGCAGTACTTC
TRBV5-6,TRBJ2-2,TRBD1,few,CASSLWDSTGELFF,TGTGCCAGCAGCTTGTGGGACAGCACCGGGGAGCTGTTTTTT
TRBV9,TRBJ1-5,TRBD1,.,CASSPGTGDANQPQHF,TGTGCCAGCAGCCCGGGGACAGGGGACGCAAATCAGCCCCAGCATTTT
TRBV11-2,TRBJ2-3,TRBD2,.,CASSLALAGDTQYF,TGTGCCAGCAGCTTAGCTCTAGCGGGAGATACGCAGTATTTT
TRBV28,TRBJ1-2,.,.,CASSLSTAGYTF,TGTGCCAGCAGTTTATCGACAGCTGGCTACACCTTC
TRBV4-1,TRBJ2-7,.,once,CASSQGHGTLLYEQYF,TGCGCCAGCAGCCAAGGTCACGGGACTCTTCTCTACGAGCAGTACTTC
TRBV6-6,TRBJ1-1,.,few,CASRRDISGTEAFF,TGTGCCAGCAGGAGGGACATATCAGGCACTGAAGCTTTCTTT
TRBV28,TRBJ2-1,.,few,CASSLQGPGNEQFF,TGTGCCAGCAGTTTACAGGGGCCAGGCAATGAGCAGTTCTTC
TRBV11-2,TRBJ1-5,.,.,CASSLRGGQPQHF,TGTGCCAGCAGCTTGCGGGGAGGGCAGCCCCAGCATTTT
TRBV2,TRBJ2-7,TRBD1,once,CASGQGQGYEQYF,TGTGCCAGCGGACAGGGACAGGGTTACGAGCAGTACTTC
TRBV11-3,TRBJ2-5,.,.,CASSLEDYQETQYF,TGTGCCAGCAGCTTAGAGGACTACCAAGAGACCCAGTACTTC
TRBV7-2,TRBJ1-5,TRBD1,once,CASSRGAGGGNQPQHF,TGTGCCAGCAGCCGGGGAGCAGGGGGCGGCAATCAGCCCCAGCATTTT
TRBV28,TRBJ2-7,.,.,CASTYRGGYEQYF,TGTGCCAGCACCTACAGGGGGGGCTACGAGCAGTACTTC